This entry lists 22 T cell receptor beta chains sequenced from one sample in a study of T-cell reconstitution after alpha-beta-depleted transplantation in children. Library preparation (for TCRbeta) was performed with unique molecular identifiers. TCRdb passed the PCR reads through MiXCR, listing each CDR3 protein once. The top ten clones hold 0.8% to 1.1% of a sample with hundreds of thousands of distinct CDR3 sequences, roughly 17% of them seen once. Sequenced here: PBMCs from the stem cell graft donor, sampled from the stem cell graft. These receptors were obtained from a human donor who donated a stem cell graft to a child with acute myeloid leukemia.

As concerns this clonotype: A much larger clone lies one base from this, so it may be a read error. The CDR3 sequence is CASSLIIYEQYF. The DNA of the CDR3 is TGTGCCAGCAGTTTAATCATCTACGAGCAGTACTTC. The rearrangement joins TRBV12-3 or TRBV12-4 to TRBJ2-7; D gene uncertain. Trimming cost V 2 bases and J 3 bases, with 5 bases left between them. This CDR3 is built from 12 residues.

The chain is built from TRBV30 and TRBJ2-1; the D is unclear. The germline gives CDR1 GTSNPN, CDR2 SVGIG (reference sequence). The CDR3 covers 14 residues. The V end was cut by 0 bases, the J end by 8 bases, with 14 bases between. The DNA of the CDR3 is TGTGCCTGGAGTGTACACGCCATTGAGGATGAGCAGTTCTTC. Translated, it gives CAWSVHAIEDEQFF.

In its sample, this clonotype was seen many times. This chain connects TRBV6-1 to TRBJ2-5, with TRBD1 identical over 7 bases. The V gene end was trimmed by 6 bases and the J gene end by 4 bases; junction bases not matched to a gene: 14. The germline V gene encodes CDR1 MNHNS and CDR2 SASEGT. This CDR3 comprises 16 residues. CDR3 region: CASSPNPTGPVETQYF. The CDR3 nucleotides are TGTGCCAGCAGCCCTAACCCGACAGGGCCGGTAGAGACCCAGTACTTC.

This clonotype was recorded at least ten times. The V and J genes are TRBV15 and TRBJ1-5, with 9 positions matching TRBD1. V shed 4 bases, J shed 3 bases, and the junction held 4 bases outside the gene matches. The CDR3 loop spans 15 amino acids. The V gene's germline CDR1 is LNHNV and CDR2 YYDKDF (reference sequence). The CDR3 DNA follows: TGTGCCACCAGCAAAGGGACAGGGCCCAATCAGCCCCAGCATTTT. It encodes CATSKGTGPNQPQHF.

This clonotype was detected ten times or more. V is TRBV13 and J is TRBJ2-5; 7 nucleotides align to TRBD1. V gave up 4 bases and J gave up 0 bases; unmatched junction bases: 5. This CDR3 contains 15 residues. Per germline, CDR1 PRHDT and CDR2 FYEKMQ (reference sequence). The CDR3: CASSSWTGDQETQYF. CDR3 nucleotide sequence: TGTGCCAGCAGCTCATGGACAGGTGACCAAGAGACCCAGTACTTC.

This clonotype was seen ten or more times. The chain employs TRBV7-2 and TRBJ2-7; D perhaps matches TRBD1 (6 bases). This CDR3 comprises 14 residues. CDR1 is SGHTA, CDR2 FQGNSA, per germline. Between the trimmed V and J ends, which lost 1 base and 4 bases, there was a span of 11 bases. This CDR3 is CASSLGRGSYEQYF. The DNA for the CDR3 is TGTGCCAGCAGCTTAGGCAGGGGTTCGTACGAGCAGTACTTC.

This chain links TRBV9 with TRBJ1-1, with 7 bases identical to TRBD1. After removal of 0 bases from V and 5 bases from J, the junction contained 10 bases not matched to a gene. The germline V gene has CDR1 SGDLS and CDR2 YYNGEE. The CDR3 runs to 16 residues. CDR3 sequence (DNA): TGTGCCAGCAGCGTAGACGGGGGCAGGGGGAAAACTGAAGCTTTCTTT. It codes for CASSVDGGRGKTEAFF. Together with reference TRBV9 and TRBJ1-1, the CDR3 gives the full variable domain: DSGVTQTPKHLITATGQRVTLRCSPRSGDLSVYWYQQSLDQGLQFLIQYYNGEERAKGNILERFSAQQFPDLHSELNLSSLELGDSALYFCASSVDGGRGKTEAFFGQGTRLTVV.

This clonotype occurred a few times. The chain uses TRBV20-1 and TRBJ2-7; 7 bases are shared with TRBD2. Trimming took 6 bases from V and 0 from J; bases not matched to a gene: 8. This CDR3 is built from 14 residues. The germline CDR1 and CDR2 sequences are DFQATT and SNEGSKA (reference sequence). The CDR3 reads CSATGEGSSYEQYF. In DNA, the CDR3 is TGCAGTGCCACTGGGGAGGGAAGCTCCTACGAGCAGTACTTC.

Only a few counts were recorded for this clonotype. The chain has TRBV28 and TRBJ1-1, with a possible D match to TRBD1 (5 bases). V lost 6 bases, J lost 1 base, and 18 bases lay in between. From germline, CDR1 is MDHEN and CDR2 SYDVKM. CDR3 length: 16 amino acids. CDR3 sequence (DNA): TGTGCCAGCAGGGGACCAACCGACAGTAAGAACACTGAAGCTTTCTTT. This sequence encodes CASRGPTDSKNTEAFF.

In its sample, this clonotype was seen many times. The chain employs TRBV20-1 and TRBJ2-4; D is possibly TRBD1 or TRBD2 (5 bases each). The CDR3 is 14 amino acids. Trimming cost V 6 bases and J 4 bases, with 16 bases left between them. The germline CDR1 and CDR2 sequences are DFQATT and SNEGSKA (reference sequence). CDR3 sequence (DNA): TGCAGTGCCGTTCCGGGACCGACAAAAAACATTCAGTACTTC. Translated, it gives CSAVPGPTKNIQYF.

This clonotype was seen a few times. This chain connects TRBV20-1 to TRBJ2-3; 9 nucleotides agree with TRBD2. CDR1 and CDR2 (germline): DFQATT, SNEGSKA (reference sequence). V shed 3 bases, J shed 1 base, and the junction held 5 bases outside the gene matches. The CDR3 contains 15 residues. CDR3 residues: CSARERGAGTDTQYF. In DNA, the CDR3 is TGCAGTGCTAGGGAGCGGGGGGCCGGCACAGATACGCAGTATTTT.

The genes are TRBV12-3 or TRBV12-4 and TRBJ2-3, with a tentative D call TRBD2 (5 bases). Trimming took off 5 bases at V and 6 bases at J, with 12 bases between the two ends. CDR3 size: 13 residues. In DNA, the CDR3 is TGTGCCAGCAGTCCACGGTCGGGGGATACGCAGTATTTT. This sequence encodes CASSPRSGDTQYF.

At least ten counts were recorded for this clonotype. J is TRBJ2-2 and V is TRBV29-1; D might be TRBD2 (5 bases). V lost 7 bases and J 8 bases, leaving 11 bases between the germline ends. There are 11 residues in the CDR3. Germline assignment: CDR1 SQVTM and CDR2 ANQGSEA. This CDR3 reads CSAGRGGELFF. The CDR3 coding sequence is TGCAGCGCCGGTCGGGGAGGGGAGCTGTTTTTT.

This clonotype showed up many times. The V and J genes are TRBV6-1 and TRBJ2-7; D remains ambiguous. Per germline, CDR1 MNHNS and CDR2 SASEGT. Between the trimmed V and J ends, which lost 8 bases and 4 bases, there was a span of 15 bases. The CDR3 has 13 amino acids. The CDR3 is CASGAYATYEQYF. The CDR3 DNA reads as TGTGCCAGCGGTGCGTACGCAACTTACGAGCAGTACTTC.

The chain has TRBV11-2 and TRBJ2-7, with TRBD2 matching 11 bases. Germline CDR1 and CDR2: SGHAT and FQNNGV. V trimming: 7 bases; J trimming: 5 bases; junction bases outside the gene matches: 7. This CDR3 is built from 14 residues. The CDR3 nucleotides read TGTGCCAGCAAGGGTCTAGCGGGGGGCCACGAGCAGTACTTC. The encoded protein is CASKGLAGGHEQYF.

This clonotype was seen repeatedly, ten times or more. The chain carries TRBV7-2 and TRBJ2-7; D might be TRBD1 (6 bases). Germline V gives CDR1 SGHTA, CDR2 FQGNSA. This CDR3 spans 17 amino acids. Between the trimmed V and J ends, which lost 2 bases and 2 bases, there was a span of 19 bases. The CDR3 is CASSLTLGTPVTYEQYF. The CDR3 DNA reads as TGTGCCAGCAGCTTAACCCTCGGGACACCAGTTACCTACGAGCAGTACTTC.

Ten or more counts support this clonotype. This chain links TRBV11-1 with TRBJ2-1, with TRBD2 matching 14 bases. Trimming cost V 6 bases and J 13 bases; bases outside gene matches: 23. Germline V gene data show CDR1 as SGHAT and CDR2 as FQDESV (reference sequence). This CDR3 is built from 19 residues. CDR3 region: CASSRLPGLAGARSTAQFF. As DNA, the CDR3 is TGTGCCAGCAGTCGGTTACCGGGACTAGCGGGGGCCCGGAGCACCGCACAGTTCTTC.

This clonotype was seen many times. Here the CDR3 reads CASATRSSYNEQFF. The CDR3 bases are TGTGCCTCCGCGACTAGGAGCTCCTACAATGAGCAGTTCTTC. The genes are TRBV6-5 and TRBJ2-1, with a possible D match to TRBD2 (6 bases). The V end lost 11 bases, the J end lost 0 bases, and 14 bases lay between the germline ends. The CDR3 is 14 residues long. Germline-derived CDR1 and CDR2 are MNHEY and SVGAGI.

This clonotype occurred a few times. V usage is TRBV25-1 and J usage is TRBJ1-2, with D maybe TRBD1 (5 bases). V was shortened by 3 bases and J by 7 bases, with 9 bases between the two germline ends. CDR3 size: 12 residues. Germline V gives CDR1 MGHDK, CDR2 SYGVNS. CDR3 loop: CASSDSGPGYTF. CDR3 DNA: TGTGCCAGCAGTGACTCGGGGCCTGGCTACACCTTC.

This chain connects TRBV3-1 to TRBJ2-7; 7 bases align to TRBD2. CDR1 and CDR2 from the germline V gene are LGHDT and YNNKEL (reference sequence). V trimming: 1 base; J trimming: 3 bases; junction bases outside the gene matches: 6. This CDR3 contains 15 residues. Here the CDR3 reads CASSQGAGEYYEQYF. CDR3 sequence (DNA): TGTGCCAGCAGCCAAGGCGCGGGGGAATACTACGAGCAGTACTTC.

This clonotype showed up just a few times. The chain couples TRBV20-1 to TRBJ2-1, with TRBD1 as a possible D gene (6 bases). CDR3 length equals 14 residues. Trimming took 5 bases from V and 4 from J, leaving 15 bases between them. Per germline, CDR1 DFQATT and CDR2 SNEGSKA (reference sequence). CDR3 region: CSAAQGSRYNEQFF. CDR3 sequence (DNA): TGCAGTGCTGCACAGGGTAGTAGGTACAATGAGCAGTTCTTC.

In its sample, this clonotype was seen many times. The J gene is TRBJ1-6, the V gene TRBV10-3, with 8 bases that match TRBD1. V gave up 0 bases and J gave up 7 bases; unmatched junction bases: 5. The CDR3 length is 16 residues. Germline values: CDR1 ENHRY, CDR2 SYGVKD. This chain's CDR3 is CAISESEQGENSPLHF. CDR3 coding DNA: TGTGCCATCAGTGAGTCAGAACAGGGGGAGAATTCACCCCTCCACTTT.